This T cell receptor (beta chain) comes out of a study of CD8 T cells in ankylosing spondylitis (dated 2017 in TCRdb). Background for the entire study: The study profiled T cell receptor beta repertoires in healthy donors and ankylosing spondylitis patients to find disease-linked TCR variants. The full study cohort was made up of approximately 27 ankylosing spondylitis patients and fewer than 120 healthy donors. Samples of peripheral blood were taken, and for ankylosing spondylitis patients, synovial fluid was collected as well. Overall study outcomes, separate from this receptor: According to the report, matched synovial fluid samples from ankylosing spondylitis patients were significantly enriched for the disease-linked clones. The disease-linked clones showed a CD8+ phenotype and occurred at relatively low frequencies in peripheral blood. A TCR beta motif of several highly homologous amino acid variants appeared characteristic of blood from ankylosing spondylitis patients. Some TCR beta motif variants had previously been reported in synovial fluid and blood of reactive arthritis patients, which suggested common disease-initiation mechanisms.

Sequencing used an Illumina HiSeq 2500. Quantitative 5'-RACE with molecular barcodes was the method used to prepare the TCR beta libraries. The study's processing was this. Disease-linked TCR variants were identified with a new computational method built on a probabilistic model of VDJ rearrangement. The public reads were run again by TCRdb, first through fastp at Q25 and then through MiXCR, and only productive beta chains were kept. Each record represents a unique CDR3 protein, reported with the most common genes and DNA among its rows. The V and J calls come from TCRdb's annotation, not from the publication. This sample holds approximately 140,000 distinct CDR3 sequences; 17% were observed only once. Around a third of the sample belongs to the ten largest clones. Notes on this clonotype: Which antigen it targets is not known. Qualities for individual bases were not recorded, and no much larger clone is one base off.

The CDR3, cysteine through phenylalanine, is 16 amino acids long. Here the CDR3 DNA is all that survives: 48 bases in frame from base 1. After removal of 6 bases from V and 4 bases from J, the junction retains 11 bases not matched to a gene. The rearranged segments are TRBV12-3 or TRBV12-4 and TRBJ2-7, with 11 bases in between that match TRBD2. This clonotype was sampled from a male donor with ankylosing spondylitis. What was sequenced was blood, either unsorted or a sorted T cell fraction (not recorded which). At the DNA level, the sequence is TGTGCCAGCAGCCTCGCCATAGCGGGAGGGGGGTACGAGCAGTACTTC. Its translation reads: CASSLAIAGGGYEQYF.